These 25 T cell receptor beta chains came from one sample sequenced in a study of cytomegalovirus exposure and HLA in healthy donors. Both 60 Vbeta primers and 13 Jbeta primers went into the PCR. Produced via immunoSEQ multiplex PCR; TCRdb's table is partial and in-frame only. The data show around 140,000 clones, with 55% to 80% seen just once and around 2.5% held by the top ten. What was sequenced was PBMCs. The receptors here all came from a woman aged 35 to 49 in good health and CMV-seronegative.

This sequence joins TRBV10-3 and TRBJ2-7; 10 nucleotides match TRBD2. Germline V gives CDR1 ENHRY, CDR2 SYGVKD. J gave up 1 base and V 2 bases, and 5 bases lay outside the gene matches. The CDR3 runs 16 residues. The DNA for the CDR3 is TGTGCCATCAGTGAGGTAGCGGGGGGCCATTCCTACGAGCAGTACTTC. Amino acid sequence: CAISEVAGGHSYEQYF.

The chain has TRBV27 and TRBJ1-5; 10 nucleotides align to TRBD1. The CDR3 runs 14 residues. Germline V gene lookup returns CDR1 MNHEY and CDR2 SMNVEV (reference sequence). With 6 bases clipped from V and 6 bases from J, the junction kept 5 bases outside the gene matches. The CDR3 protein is CASSRDRGRQPQHF. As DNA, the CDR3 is TGTGCCAGCAGCCGGGACAGGGGACGTCAGCCCCAGCATTTT.

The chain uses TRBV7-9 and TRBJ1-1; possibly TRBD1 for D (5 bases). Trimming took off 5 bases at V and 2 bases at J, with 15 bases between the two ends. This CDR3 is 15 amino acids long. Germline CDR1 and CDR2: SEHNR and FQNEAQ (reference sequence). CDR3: CASSPAAGGNTEAFF. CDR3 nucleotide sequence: TGTGCCAGCAGCCCGGCCGCGGGGGGAAACACTGAAGCTTTCTTT.

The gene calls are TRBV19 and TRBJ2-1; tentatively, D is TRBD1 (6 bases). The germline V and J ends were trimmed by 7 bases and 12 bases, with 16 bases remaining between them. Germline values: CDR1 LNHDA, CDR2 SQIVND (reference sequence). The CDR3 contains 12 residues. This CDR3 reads CASTDSLQGQFF. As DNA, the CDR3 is TGTGCCAGTACCGACAGTTTACAGGGGCAGTTCTTC.

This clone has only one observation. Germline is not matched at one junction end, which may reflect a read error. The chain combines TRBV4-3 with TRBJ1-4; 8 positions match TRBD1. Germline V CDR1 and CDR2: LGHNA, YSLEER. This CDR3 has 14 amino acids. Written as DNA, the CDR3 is TGCGCCAGCAGCCAGACCCTTAATTCCGGGACAGGAGAATTT. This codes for CASSQTLNSGTGEF.

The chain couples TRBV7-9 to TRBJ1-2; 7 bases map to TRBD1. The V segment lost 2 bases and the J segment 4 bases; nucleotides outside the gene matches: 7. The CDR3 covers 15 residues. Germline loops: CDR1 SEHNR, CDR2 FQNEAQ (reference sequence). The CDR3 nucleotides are TGTGCCAGCAGCTTAAGAGAGGACAGGATCTATGGCTACACCTTC. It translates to CASSLREDRIYGYTF.

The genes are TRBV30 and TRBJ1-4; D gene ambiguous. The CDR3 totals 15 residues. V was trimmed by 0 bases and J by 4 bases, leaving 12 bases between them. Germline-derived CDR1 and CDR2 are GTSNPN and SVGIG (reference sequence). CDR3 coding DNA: TGTGCCTGGAGTGTAGGGAGGGTTGGTAATGAAAAACTGTTTTTT. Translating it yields CAWSVGRVGNEKLFF.

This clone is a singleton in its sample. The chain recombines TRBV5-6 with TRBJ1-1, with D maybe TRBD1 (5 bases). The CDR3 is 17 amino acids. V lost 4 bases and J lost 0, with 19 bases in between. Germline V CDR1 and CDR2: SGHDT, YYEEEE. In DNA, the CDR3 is TGTGCCAGCAGCACGCGTGGGGCGGGGGGGGTGAACACTGAAGCTTTCTTT. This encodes CASSTRGAGGVNTEAFF.

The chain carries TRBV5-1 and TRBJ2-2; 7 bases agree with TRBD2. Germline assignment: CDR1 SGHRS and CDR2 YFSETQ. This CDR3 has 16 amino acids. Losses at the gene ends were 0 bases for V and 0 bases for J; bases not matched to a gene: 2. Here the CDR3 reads CASSLVGLTNTGELFF. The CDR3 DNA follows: TGCGCCAGCAGCTTGGTGGGACTAACGAACACCGGGGAGCTGTTTTTT.

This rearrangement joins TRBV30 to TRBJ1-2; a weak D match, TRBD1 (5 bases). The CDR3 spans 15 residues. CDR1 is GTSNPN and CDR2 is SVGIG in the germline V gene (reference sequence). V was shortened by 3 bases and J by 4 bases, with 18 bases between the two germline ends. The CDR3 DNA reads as TGTGCCTGGAGGCCGTTGAGTCAGGGATTCTATGGCTACACCTTC. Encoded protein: CAWRPLSQGFYGYTF.

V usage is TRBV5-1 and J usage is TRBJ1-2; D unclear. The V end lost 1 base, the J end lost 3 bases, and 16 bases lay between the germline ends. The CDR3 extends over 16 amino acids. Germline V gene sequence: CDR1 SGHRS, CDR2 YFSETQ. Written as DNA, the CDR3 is TGCGCCAGCAGCTTGACCGCGGGTGGCAGAGACTATGGCTACACCTTC. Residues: CASSLTAGGRDYGYTF.

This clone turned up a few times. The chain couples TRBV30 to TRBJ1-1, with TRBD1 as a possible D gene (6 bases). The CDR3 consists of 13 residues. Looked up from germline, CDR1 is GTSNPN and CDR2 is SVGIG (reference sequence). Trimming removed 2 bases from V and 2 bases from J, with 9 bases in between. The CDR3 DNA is TGTGCCTGGAGTTCGGACAGAAACACTGAAGCTTTCTTT. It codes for CAWSSDRNTEAFF.

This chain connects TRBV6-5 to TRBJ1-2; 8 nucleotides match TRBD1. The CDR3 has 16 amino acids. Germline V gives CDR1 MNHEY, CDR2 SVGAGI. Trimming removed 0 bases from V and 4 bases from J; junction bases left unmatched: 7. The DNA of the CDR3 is TGTGCCAGCAGTTACTCGAACAGGGGGACTACCTATGGCTACACCTTC. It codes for CASSYSNRGTTYGYTF.

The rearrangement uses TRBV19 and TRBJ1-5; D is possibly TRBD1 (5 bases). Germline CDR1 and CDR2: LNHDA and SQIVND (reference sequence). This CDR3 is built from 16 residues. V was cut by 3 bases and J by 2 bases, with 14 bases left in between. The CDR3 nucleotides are TGTGCCAGTAGTATTCTAAAGGGCAGGGGCAATCAGCCCCAGCATTTT. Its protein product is CASSILKGRGNQPQHF.

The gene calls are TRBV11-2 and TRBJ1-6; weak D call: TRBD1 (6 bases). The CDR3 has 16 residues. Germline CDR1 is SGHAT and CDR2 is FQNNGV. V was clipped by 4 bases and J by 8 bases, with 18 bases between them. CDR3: CASSYSITGRDSPLHF. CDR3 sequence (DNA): TGTGCCAGCAGCTACTCTATTACAGGGAGAGATTCACCCCTCCACTTT. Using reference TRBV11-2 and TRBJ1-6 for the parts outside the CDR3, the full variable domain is EAGVAQSPRYKIIEKRQSVAFWCNPISGHATLYWYQQILGQGPKLLIQFQNNGVVDDSQLPKDRFSAERLKGVDSTLKIQPAKLEDSAVYLCASSYSITGRDSPLHFGNGTRLTVT.

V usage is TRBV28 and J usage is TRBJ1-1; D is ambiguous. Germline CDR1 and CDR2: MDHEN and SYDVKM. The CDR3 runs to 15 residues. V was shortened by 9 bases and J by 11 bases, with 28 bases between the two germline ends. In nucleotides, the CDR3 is TGTGCCAGTGGGTCCTCAGACGAAGGGAGCCCCTACGCTTTCTTT. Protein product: CASGSSDEGSPYAFF.

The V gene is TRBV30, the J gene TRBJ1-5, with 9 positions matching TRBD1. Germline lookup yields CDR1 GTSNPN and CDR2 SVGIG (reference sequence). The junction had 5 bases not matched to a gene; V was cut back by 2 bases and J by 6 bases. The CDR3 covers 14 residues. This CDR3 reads CAWSLTGGGQPQHF. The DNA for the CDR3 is TGTGCCTGGAGTCTCACAGGGGGCGGTCAGCCCCAGCATTTT. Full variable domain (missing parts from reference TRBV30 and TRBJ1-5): SQTIHQWPATLVQPVGSPLSLECTVEGTSNPNLYWYRQAAGRGLQLLFYSVGIGQISSEVPQNLSASRPQDRQFILSSKKLLLSDSGFYLCAWSLTGGGQPQHFGDGTRLSIL.

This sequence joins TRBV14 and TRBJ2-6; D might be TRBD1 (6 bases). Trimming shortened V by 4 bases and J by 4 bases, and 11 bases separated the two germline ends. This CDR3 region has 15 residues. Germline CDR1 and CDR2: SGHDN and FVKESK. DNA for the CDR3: TGTGCCAGCAGCCCACACCAGGGGGGGGCCAACGTCCTGACTTTC. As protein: CASSPHQGGANVLTF.

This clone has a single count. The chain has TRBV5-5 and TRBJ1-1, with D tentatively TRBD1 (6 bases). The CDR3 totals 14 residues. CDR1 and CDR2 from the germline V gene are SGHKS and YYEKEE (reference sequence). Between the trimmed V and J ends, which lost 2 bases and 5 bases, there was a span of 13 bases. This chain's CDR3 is CASSLLGAQTEAFF. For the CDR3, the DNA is TGTGCCAGCAGCTTATTGGGGGCGCAGACTGAAGCTTTCTTT. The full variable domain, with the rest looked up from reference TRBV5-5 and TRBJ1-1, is DAGVTQSPTHLIKTRGQQVTLRCSPISGHKSVSWYQQVLGQGPQFIFQYYEKEERGRGNFPDRFSARQFPNYSSELNVNALLLGDSALYLCASSLLGAQTEAFFGQGTRLTVV.

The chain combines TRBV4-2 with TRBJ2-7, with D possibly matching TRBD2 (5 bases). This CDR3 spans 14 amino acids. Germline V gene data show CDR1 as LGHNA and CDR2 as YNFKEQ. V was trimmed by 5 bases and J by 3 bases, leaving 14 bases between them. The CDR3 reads CASSSAGDGYEQYF. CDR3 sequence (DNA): TGTGCCAGCAGCTCGGCCGGGGATGGCTACGAGCAGTACTTC.

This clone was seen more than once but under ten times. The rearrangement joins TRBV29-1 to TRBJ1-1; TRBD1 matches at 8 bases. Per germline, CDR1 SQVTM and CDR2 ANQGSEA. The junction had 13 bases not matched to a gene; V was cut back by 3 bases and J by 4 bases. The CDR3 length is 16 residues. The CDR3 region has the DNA TGCAGCGTTGATAATGGACAGGGCGGAGGAGGCACTGAAGCTTTCTTT. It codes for CSVDNGQGGGGTEAFF.

The CDR3 coding sequence is TGTGCCTGGACTCCACGCCGGGGTCTGAACACTGAAGCTTTCTTT. Protein sequence: CAWTPRRGLNTEAFF. The chain combines TRBV30 with TRBJ1-1; D ambiguous. Germline lookup yields CDR1 GTSNPN and CDR2 SVGIG (reference sequence). There are 15 residues in the CDR3. The V end lost 4 bases, the J end lost 0 bases, and 15 bases lay between the germline ends.

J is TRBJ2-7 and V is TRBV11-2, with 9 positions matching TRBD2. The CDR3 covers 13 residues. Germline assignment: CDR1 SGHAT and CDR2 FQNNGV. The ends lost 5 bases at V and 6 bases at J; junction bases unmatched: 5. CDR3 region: CASSPGTSSEQYF. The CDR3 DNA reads TGTGCCAGCAGCCCTGGGACTAGCTCCGAGCAGTACTTC.

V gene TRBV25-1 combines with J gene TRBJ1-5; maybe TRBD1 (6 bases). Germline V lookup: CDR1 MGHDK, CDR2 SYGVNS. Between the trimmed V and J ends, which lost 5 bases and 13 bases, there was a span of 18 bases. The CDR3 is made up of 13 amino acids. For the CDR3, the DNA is TGTGCCAGCAGTACTGGGACAAGAGGATTACAGCATTTT. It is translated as CASSTGTRGLQHF.

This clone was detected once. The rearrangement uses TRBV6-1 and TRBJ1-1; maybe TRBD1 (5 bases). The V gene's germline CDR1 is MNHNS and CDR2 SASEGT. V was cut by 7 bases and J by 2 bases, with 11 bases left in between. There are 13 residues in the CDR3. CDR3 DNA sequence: TGTGCCAGCAAGTGGGGCACCAACACTGAAGCTTTCTTT. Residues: CASKWGTNTEAFF.